This T cell receptor beta chain is from a study of cytomegalovirus exposure and HLA in healthy donors. Study-wide findings and caveats: The study designated 150 or so TCR beta chains cytomegalovirus-associated.

The ends lost 5 bases at V and 3 bases at J; junction bases unmatched: 10. The CDR3 spans 16 residues. Germline CDR1 SNHLY, CDR2 FYNNEI. This table comes from immunoSEQ multiplex PCR, and its TCRdb copy is limited to in-frame clones, with some not included. The sample gives approximately 76,000 clones, roughly 94% of which show up once; 3.3% is in the top ten. Details on this clone: What it binds is unknown.

The sample consisted of PBMCs. This sequence was found in a woman between 18 and 29 years old in good health and CMV-seropositive. V and J are TRBV2 and TRBJ1-5, with 7 bases lining up with TRBD1. The CDR3 DNA reads as TGTGCCAGCAGTCTTACCGGGACAGCGATCAATCAGCCCCAGCATTTT. Protein product: CASSLTGTAINQPQHF.